The T cell receptor beta chain described here comes from a study of blood T cell repertoires in COVID-19. For the study at large: Both acute and convalescent COVID-19 samples were obtained from the United States, Italy and Spain. Sources were T cells, B-cell-depleted T cells, or PBMCs; the material itself was cDNA or gDNA.

The CDR3 extends over 15 amino acids. Germline V gene data show CDR1 as MNHEY and CDR2 as SVGAGI. V was clipped by 2 bases and J by 0 bases, with 10 bases between them. Original handling: For nucleated cells, counts were estimated from reference gene primer amplification. The assay was immunoSEQ multiplex PCR, and TCRdb's table has in-frame clones only and misses some. The V and J calls and clone size come from that table; D and trimming were worked out from the DNA. Among more than 130,000 clones listed, around nine tenths were seen once. This TCR derives from a woman in her forties with acute or convalescent COVID-19. The chain carries TRBV6-5 and TRBJ1-1, with D maybe TRBD1 (6 bases). The sample consisted of peripheral blood. CDR3 coding DNA: TGTGCCAGCAGTTACGGGACATTTTTGAACACTGAAGCTTTCTTT. It yields the protein CASSYGTFLNTEAFF.